Listed here is a single TCR beta chain. Its cognate antigen is unknown. Other DNA sequences in the same sample also yield this CDR3. Data came from immunoSEQ multiplex PCR; TCRdb stores just in-frame clones and leaves some out. Seen here are about 40,000 clones, 88% observed once, and the top ten hold around 1.3%. This specimen belongs to a study of T cells in narcolepsy. Overall study: Enrolled donors included narcolepsy type 1 or type 2 patients and healthy controls.

Study conclusions and caveats: HCRT-specific and TRIB2-specific autoreactive clonotypes appeared among same-patient CSF and blood CD4+ clonotypes. No autoreactive T cell clone sequences appeared in some memory CD4+ repertoires.

Trimming stripped 6 bases from V and 4 bases from J, with 13 bases between. CDR1 is MNHNY, CDR2 SVGAGI, per germline (reference sequence). CDR3 length equals 14 residues. The sequenced sample was CD45RA- memory CD4+ T cells from PBMCs. V and J are TRBV6-6 and TRBJ1-5; D ambiguous. This clonotype originated in a human donor with narcolepsy. CDR3: CASRPGGVNQPQHF. DNA for the CDR3: TGTGCCAGCAGGCCGGGCGGAGTGAATCAGCCCCAGCATTTT.